The rows below give T cell receptor beta chains drawn from one sample of a study of blood T cell repertoires in COVID-19. The protocol was immunoSEQ multiplex PCR, while the TCRdb copy is restricted to in-frame clones and leaves out a portion. The sample lists 190,000 or so clones; 80% to 90% were seen once. The sequenced sample was peripheral blood. The receptors here all came from a woman in her 70s with acute or convalescent COVID-19. The CDR3 runs from the conserved cysteine through the conserved F or W. Each record gives: CDR3 protein, CDR3 DNA, J gene, D gene, clone size, V gene. The D gene is left open where the match is weak. Not all rows give a size; the values are once, few, many and, for expanded clones, a class.

CASSPPLPSSYEQYF TGTGCCAGCTCACCACCGTTACCCAGCTCCTACGAGCAGTACTTC TRBJ2-7 - few TRBV18
CASSVGASGGDTQYF TGTGCCAGCAGCGTAGGGGCTAGCGGGGGGGATACGCAGTATTTT TRBJ2-3 TRBD2 few TRBV9
CASSQVEGASGNTIYF TGTGCCAGCAGCCAAGTGGAGGGGGCCTCTGGAAACACCATATATTTT TRBJ1-3 TRBD1 - TRBV4-2
CASSPSGDQPQHF TGTGCCAGCAGCCCTAGCGGGGATCAGCCCCAGCATTTT TRBJ1-5 - few TRBV5-6
CASSQGRDQPQHF TGCGCCAGCAGCCAAGGGAGGGATCAGCCCCAGCATTTT TRBJ1-5 - once TRBV4-3
CASSKNRASGETQYF TGTGCCAGTAGTAAAAACAGAGCCTCGGGGGAGACCCAGTACTTC TRBJ2-5 - - TRBV19
CASSKSRSPTTGAKVGTEAFF TGTGCCAGCAGCAAATCTCGTTCGCCGACGACAGGGGCTAAGGTGGGGACTGAAGCTTTCTTT TRBJ1-1 - - TRBV21-1
CASSTRQGGNYGYTF TGTGCCAGCTCAACCCGACAGGGAGGTAACTATGGCTACACCTTC TRBJ1-2 TRBD1 few TRBV18
CASGGLPGQSNTGELFF TGCGCCAGCGGTGGACTTCCGGGCCAGTCGAACACCGGGGAGCTGTTTTTT TRBJ2-2 - - TRBV5-1
CSVFWAGQGKAEAFF TGCAGCGTTTTTTGGGCTGGACAGGGCAAGGCTGAAGCTTTCTTT TRBJ1-1 TRBD1 - TRBV29-1
CASSDSGGELFF TGCGCCAGCAGTGATAGTGGCGGGGAGCTGTTTTTT TRBJ2-2 - - TRBV10-2
CASSQDYEGIHGEQFF TGCGCCAGCAGCCAAGATTATGAGGGAATACATGGGGAGCAGTTCTTC TRBJ2-1 - - TRBV4-1
CASSRAGYEQYF TGTGCCAGCAGCCGCGCAGGGTACGAGCAGTACTTC TRBJ2-7 - few TRBV28
CASSITLAGGPGDEQFF TGTGCCAGTAGTATTACCCTAGCGGGAGGGCCTGGAGATGAGCAGTTCTTC TRBJ2-1 TRBD2 - TRBV19
CASSLAPGSNEKLFF TGCGCCAGCAGCTTGGCTCCAGGTTCCAATGAAAAACTGTTTTTT TRBJ1-4 - - TRBV5-1
CASSHRTGGAYEQYF TGCGCCAGCAGCCACAGGACAGGGGGAGCCTACGAGCAGTACTTC TRBJ2-7 TRBD1 - TRBV4-3
CASSPTAGYEQYF TGTGCCAGCAGTCCAACAGCAGGGTACGAGCAGTACTTC TRBJ2-7 - - TRBV12-3/TRBV12-4
CASSYVARGGRLTYEQYF TGTGCCAGCAGTTACGTCGCGCGGGGCGGGAGGCTCACCTACGAGCAGTACTTC TRBJ2-7 TRBD2 - TRBV6-2/TRBV6-3
CASSYSGGNSPLHF TGTGCCAGCAGTTACTCGGGGGGGAATTCACCCCTCCACTTT TRBJ1-6 - - TRBV6-5
CASSPGQGEQFF TGTGCCAGCTCACCCGGACAGGGTGAGCAGTTCTTC TRBJ2-1 TRBD1 - TRBV18
CASSQPGRETYEQYF TGCGCCAGCAGCCAGCCGGGACGGGAGACCTACGAGCAGTACTTC TRBJ2-7 - - TRBV4-3
CASSGRALMNTEAFF TGTGCCAGTAGTGGCAGGGCTCTCATGAACACTGAAGCTTTCTTT TRBJ1-1 - - TRBV19
CASNKRGGNEQFF TGTGCCAGTAATAAGCGGGGGGGCAATGAGCAGTTCTTC TRBJ2-1 TRBD2 - TRBV19
CASKGGPSGANVLTF TGTGCCAGTAAAGGGGGTCCCTCTGGGGCCAACGTCCTGACTTTC TRBJ2-6 - - TRBV19
CAAAGPTDTQYF TGTGCCGCAGCGGGGCCCACAGATACGCAGTATTTT TRBJ2-3 TRBD2 - TRBV6-5
CASRDSGGGETQYF TGTGCCAGCAGAGATAGCGGGGGGGGAGAGACCCAGTACTTC TRBJ2-5 TRBD2 few TRBV6-6
CATMKGRGEAFF TGTGCCACTATGAAGGGAAGGGGTGAAGCTTTCTTT TRBJ1-1 - - TRBV19
CASSLEGGAMARTEAFF TGCGCCAGCAGCTTGGAAGGGGGGGCGATGGCCCGCACTGAAGCTTTCTTT TRBJ1-1 - - TRBV5-1
CASSPNGQGSQPQHF TGTGCCAGTAGTCCGAATGGCCAGGGATCTCAGCCCCAGCATTTT TRBJ1-5 - once TRBV19